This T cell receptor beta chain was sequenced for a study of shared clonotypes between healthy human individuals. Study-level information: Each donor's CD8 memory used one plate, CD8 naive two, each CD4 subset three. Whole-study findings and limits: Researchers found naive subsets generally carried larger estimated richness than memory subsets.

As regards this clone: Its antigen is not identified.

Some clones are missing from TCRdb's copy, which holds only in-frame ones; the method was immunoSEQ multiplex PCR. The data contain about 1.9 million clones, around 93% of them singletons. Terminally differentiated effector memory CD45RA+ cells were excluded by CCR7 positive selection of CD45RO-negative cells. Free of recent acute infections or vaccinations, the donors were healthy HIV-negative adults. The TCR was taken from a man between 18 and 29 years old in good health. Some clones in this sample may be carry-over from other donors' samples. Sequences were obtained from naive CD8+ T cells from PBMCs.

The CDR3 DNA reads as TGTGCCAGCAGCCAAGATAAGGGGGCCCGAGCTAACTATGGCTACACCTTC. Residues: CASSQDKGARANYGYTF. V usage is TRBV4-2 and J usage is TRBJ1-2; TRBD1 aligns across 7 bases. Germline loops: CDR1 LGHNA, CDR2 YNFKEQ. V was clipped by 0 bases and J by 0 bases; unmatched bases: 7. The CDR3 has 17 amino acids.